Listed below are T cell receptor beta chains from one sample, sequenced in a study of blood T cell repertoires in COVID-19. The repertoire was sequenced with immunoSEQ multiplex PCR; TCRdb's copy has only in-frame clones and lacks some. The sample holds 200,000 to 300,000 clones, over 75% seen once. The material sequenced was peripheral blood. The origin of the receptors is a woman between 45 and 60 years old with acute or convalescent COVID-19. The CDR3 runs from the conserved cysteine through the conserved F or W. The D gene is left open where the match is weak. Where a row states a size, it is once, few, many or the class of an expanded clone; other rows omit it.

d_call	clone_size	v_call	j_call	cdr3_aa	cdr3_nt
NA	NA	TRBV19	TRBJ1-1	CASSIFATLNTEAFF	TGTGCCAGTAGTATATTCGCGACATTAAACACTGAAGCTTTCTTT
NA	NA	TRBV28	TRBJ1-3	CASSSPGHLSGNTIYF	TGTGCCAGCAGCTCCCCGGGACACCTCTCTGGAAACACCATATATTTT
TRBD2	NA	TRBV28	TRBJ2-7	CASSSPSGTSGSYEQYF	TGTGCCAGCAGTTCCCCTTCCGGGACTAGCGGCTCCTACGAGCAGTACTTC
TRBD1	NA	TRBV15	TRBJ2-1	CATSRGTGGNEQFF	TGTGCCACCAGCAGAGGGACAGGGGGCAATGAGCAGTTCTTC
TRBD1	NA	TRBV30	TRBJ1-6	CAWQGQGNSPLHF	TGTGCCTGGCAAGGACAGGGGAATTCACCCCTCCACTTT
NA	NA	TRBV6-2/TRBV6-3	TRBJ1-5	CASSYSKGSNQPQHF	TGTGCCAGCAGTTACTCGAAGGGGAGCAATCAGCCCCAGCATTTT
NA	few	TRBV19	TRBJ1-1	CASSAWSLTDTEAFF	TGTGCCAGTAGTGCCTGGTCTCTAACGGACACTGAAGCTTTCTTT
NA	NA	TRBV6-1	TRBJ2-7	CASSERGSYEQYF	TGTGCCAGCAGTGAAAGGGGCTCCTACGAGCAGTACTTC
TRBD2	NA	TRBV4-1	TRBJ2-7	CASSQALAGVLKKSSYEQYF	TGCGCCAGCAGCCAGGCCCTAGCGGGTGTCCTCAAGAAGAGCTCCTACGAGCAGTACTTC
TRBD2	NA	TRBV27	TRBJ2-3	CASTHLAHSGRADTQYF	TGTGCCAGCACCCATTTAGCCCATAGCGGGAGGGCAGATACGCAGTATTTT
TRBD1	NA	TRBV19	TRBJ2-1	CASSIHSTTGDGEQFF	TGTGCCAGTAGTATCCACTCAACGACAGGGGATGGTGAGCAGTTCTTC
NA	NA	TRBV5-1	TRBJ1-3	CASSLAPGSGDTIYF	TGCGCCAGCAGCTTGGCCCCTGGGAGCGGGGACACCATATATTTT
NA	NA	TRBV6-2/TRBV6-3	TRBJ1-2	CASSYGTSYGYTF	TGTGCCAGCAGTTACGGGACATCTTATGGCTACACCTTC
NA	NA	TRBV9	TRBJ2-5	CASSVVGMGDETQYF	TGTGCCAGCAGCGTAGTTGGTATGGGAGATGAGACCCAGTACTTC
TRBD2	NA	TRBV7-2	TRBJ2-1	CASSRLAGVWDNEQFF	TGTGCCAGCAGCAGACTAGCGGGAGTTTGGGACAATGAGCAGTTCTTC
NA	NA	TRBV3-1/TRBV3-2	TRBJ2-7	CASRQTGGGYEQYF	TGTGCCAGCAGGCAAACAGGGGGAGGGTACGAGCAGTACTTC
NA	NA	TRBV7-9	TRBJ2-1	CASSLMGPTYNEQFF	TGTGCCAGCAGCTTAATGGGGCCGACCTACAATGAGCAGTTCTTC
TRBD1	NA	TRBV2	TRBJ1-2	CASLKGTGTDGYTF	TGTGCCAGCCTAAAGGGGACAGGGACGGATGGCTACACCTTC
NA	NA	TRBV18	TRBJ1-2	CASSPGSPSGPYGYTF	TGTGCCAGCTCACCAGGGAGCCCCTCAGGCCCCTATGGCTACACCTTC
NA	NA	TRBV6-5	TRBJ1-1	CASRKTGYTEAFF	TGTGCCAGCAGGAAAACAGGGTATACTGAAGCTTTCTTT
TRBD2	NA	TRBV2	TRBJ2-7	CASTTSGIYEQYF	TGTGCCAGCACAACTAGCGGAATATACGAGCAGTACTTC
TRBD2	NA	TRBV18	TRBJ2-7	CASSPPRLAGPETYEQYF	TGTGCCAGCTCACCACCTCGTCTAGCGGGTCCCGAGACTTACGAGCAGTACTTC
TRBD1	NA	TRBV5-1	TRBJ2-7	CASSPDRSYEQYF	TGCGCCAGCAGCCCGGACAGGTCCTACGAGCAGTACTTC
TRBD2	few	TRBV18	TRBJ2-7	CASSPPEPGLPYEQYF	TGTGCCAGCTCACCACCGGAGCCGGGACTACCCTACGAGCAGTACTTC
TRBD1	NA	TRBV7-2	TRBJ1-2	CASSLGPGQGVGYTF	TGTGCCAGCAGCTTAGGACCGGGACAGGGGGTTGGCTACACCTTC
NA	NA	TRBV5-1	TRBJ2-1	CASSLILVSDNEQFF	TGCGCCAGCAGCTTGATACTAGTTTCCGACAATGAGCAGTTCTTC
NA	NA	TRBV27	TRBJ1-6	CASSPNRVGNSPLHF	TGTGCCAGCAGTCCCAACAGGGTTGGTAATTCACCCCTCCACTTT
NA	NA	TRBV7-3	TRBJ1-2	CASSFTGTYGYTF	TGTGCCAGCAGCTTTACAGGGACCTATGGCTACACCTTC
TRBD2	NA	TRBV11-2	TRBJ2-1	CASSQGFGLASDEQFF	TGTGCCAGCAGCCAAGGCTTCGGACTAGCGAGCGATGAGCAGTTCTTC
TRBD1	once	TRBV5-4	TRBJ1-1	CASSGQGAPEAFF	TGTGCCAGCAGCGGGCAGGGGGCGCCTGAAGCTTTCTTT
NA	NA	TRBV4-3	TRBJ2-3	CASSQAPLSASTDTQYF	TGCGCCAGCAGCCAAGCCCCACTAAGCGCCAGCACAGATACGCAGTATTTT
NA	once	TRBV28	TRBJ2-3	CASTLTLTDTQYF	TGTGCCAGCACCTTGACTCTCACAGATACGCAGTATTTT
TRBD2	NA	TRBV30	TRBJ2-7	CAWSRKAGAPYEQYF	TGTGCCTGGAGTAGGAAGGCGGGAGCCCCCTACGAGCAGTACTTC
TRBD1	NA	TRBV28	TRBJ1-3	CASSLAGQLSGNTIYF	TGTGCCAGCAGTTTAGCGGGACAGCTGAGTGGAAACACCATATATTTT
TRBD2	once	TRBV7-9	TRBJ2-7	CTSSFTSGSSYEQYF	TGTACCAGCAGCTTTACTAGCGGGAGTTCCTACGAGCAGTACTTC
NA	NA	TRBV3-1/TRBV3-2	TRBJ1-1	CASSLQGGDTEAFF	TGTGCCAGCAGCTTACAGGGAGGGGACACTGAAGCTTTCTTT
TRBD1	NA	TRBV11-1	TRBJ1-6	CASSLLTGDYSPLHF	TGTGCCAGCAGCTTATTGACAGGGGACTATTCACCCCTCCACTTT
TRBD1	few	TRBV7-2	TRBJ1-2	CASSFRQGSGYTF	TGTGCCAGCAGCTTCCGACAGGGGAGCGGCTACACCTTC
TRBD1	NA	TRBV28	TRBJ1-5	CASSLGTGVQPQHF	TGTGCCAGCAGTTTAGGGACAGGGGTTCAGCCCCAGCATTTT
TRBD1	NA	TRBV28	TRBJ1-5	CASRGQGAIQPQHF	TGTGCCAGCAGGGGACAGGGGGCCATTCAGCCCCAGCATTTT
TRBD1	NA	TRBV5-1	TRBJ2-7	CASSYRDRGSSHYEQYF	TGCGCCAGCAGCTACCGGGACAGGGGGTCATCCCACTACGAGCAGTACTTC
TRBD1	NA	TRBV24-1	TRBJ1-2	CATSDPGQGFYGYTF	TGTGCCACCAGTGATCCGGGACAGGGGTTCTATGGCTACACCTTC
TRBD1	NA	TRBV19	TRBJ1-4	CASIGDRGREKLFF	TGTGCCAGTATCGGGGACAGGGGCAGGGAAAAACTGTTTTTT
NA	NA	TRBV5-1	TRBJ1-4	CASSSLTGGEEKLFF	TGCGCCAGCAGCTCCTTGACAGGAGGTGAGGAAAAACTGTTTTTT
NA	NA	TRBV28	TRBJ1-1	CASSLAGQTEAFF	TGTGCCAGCAGTTTGGCAGGGCAGACTGAAGCTTTCTTT
NA	NA	TRBV7-2	TRBJ2-1	CASSLGQYNEQFF	TGTGCCAGCAGCTTAGGTCAGTACAATGAGCAGTTCTTC
NA	NA	TRBV6-2/TRBV6-3	TRBJ1-1	CASSGFPMNTEAFF	TGTGCCAGCAGTGGTTTCCCTATGAACACTGAAGCTTTCTTT
NA	NA	TRBV11-3	TRBJ1-1	CASSLNRDGEAFF	TGTGCCAGCAGCCTAAACAGAGACGGTGAAGCTTTCTTT